These 14 T cell receptor beta chains came from one sample sequenced in a study of beta chain features in type 1 diabetes. Notes on the study in general: Shorter TCRB CDR3s, moderately but significantly so, marked every one of the four CD4+ subsets in Type 1 diabetes patients.

Expressed TCRB transcripts were sequenced after all isolated RNA was converted to cDNA. Clones were sequenced by immunoSEQ multiplex PCR, and TCRdb holds only the in-frame ones, with some missing. This sample yields 350,000 to 450,000 clones, of which around an eighth are seen a single time; around 0.01% belongs to the top ten. No antigens are known for them. The sample consisted of naive CD4+ T cells from blood. These receptors all come from a woman under 30 with type 1 diabetes.

The V call is TRBV28, the J call TRBJ1-3, with TRBD1 matching 7 bases. This CDR3 has 16 residues. Germline V lookup: CDR1 MDHEN, CDR2 SYDVKM. Germline trimming cut 6 bases from V and 0 bases from J; bases unmatched to any gene: 8. The CDR3 sequence: CASSPGGDSSGNTIYF. The CDR3, as DNA: TGTGCCAGCAGCCCCGGGGGGGACAGCTCTGGAAACACCATATATTTT. Full variable domain (outside the CDR3, taken from reference TRBV28 and TRBJ1-3): DVKVTQSSRYLVKRTGEKVFLECVQDMDHENMFWYRQDPGLGLRLIYFSYDVKMKEKGDIPEGYSVSREKKERFSLILESASTNQTSMYLCASSPGGDSSGNTIYFGEGSWLTVV.

CDR3: CASSPGLGVQETQYF. DNA of the CDR3: TGTGCCAGCAGCCCGGGACTAGGGGTCCAAGAGACCCAGTACTTC. The rearrangement links TRBV7-7 to TRBJ2-5; TRBD2 matches at 8 bases. V trimming: 5 bases; J trimming: 1 base; junction bases outside the gene matches: 6. Looked up from germline, CDR1 is SSHAT and CDR2 is FNYEAQ (reference sequence). CDR3 length: 15 residues. Based on the CDR3 plus reference TRBV7-7 and TRBJ2-5, the full variable domain is GAGVSQSPRYKVTKRGQDVTLRCDPISSHATLYWYQQALGQGPEFLTYFNYEAQPDKSGLPSDRFSAERPEGSISTLTIQRTEQRDSAMYRCASSPGLGVQETQYFGPGTRLLVL.

This clone occurred a few times. The J gene is TRBJ2-5, the V gene TRBV15; TRBD1 agrees at 8 bases. With 3 bases clipped from V and 5 bases from J, the junction kept 5 bases outside the gene matches. The CDR3 loop spans 14 amino acids. Germline V lookup: CDR1 LNHNV, CDR2 YYDKDF (reference sequence). The CDR3, as DNA: TGTGCCACCAGCAGGTCAGGGGGCAGGGAGACCCAGTACTTC. Residues: CATSRSGGRETQYF.

Notes on this clone: The same CDR3 can be traced to other DNA sequences in this sample. The V and J genes are TRBV27 and TRBJ1-2, with 10 bases that match TRBD1. Germline V gene sequence: CDR1 MNHEY, CDR2 SMNVEV (reference sequence). CDR3 size: 15 residues. Germline trimming cut 3 bases from V and 2 bases from J; bases unmatched to any gene: 3. CDR3 coding DNA: TGTGCCAGCAGTTTGTTGGGACAGGGGAACTATGGCTACACCTTC. It specifies CASSLLGQGNYGYTF.

The V call is TRBV7-9, the J call TRBJ1-5; maybe TRBD1 (6 bases). This CDR3 is built from 14 residues. The V end was cut by 4 bases, the J end by 5 bases, with 12 bases between. Germline CDR1 SEHNR, CDR2 FQNEAQ (reference sequence). For the CDR3, the DNA is TGTGCCAGCAGCTCAAAGGACAGCTATCAGCCCCAGCATTTT. This sequence encodes CASSSKDSYQPQHF.

The chain couples TRBV18 to TRBJ2-7; 8 nucleotides agree with TRBD1. Germline V CDR1 and CDR2: KGHSH, LQKENI. There are 14 residues in the CDR3. After removal of 2 bases from V and 3 bases from J, the junction contained 3 bases not matched to a gene. CDR3 sequence (DNA): TGTGCCAGCTCACCAAACAGGGGGGACTACGAGCAGTACTTC. Translating it yields CASSPNRGDYEQYF.

This chain connects TRBV27 to TRBJ2-5; 7 bases map to TRBD1. Losses at the gene ends were 6 bases for V and 4 bases for J; bases not matched to a gene: 2. The CDR3 length is 12 residues. From germline, CDR1 is MNHEY and CDR2 SMNVEV (reference sequence). Here the CDR3 reads CASRSGGETQYF. The DNA for the CDR3 is TGTGCCAGCAGGTCAGGGGGAGAGACCCAGTACTTC.

In its sample, this clone was seen a few times. The V and J genes are TRBV14 and TRBJ1-6, with 9 positions matching TRBD1. Per the germline V gene, CDR1 is SGHDN and CDR2 is FVKESK. CDR3 length: 14 residues. V shed 3 bases and J 9 bases; nucleotides not matched to a gene: 3. The CDR3 sequence: CASSHGTGSSPLHF. In DNA form, the CDR3 reads TGTGCCAGCAGCCACGGGACAGGGTCTTCACCCCTCCACTTT.

The table lists this clone with a few counts. The chain combines TRBV9 with TRBJ1-2; 7 nucleotides line up with TRBD1. The germline gives CDR1 SGDLS, CDR2 YYNGEE. Trimming at V came to 3 bases and at J to 4 bases, leaving 9 bases not matched to a gene. The CDR3 contains 15 residues. In DNA form, the CDR3 reads TGTGCCAGCAGCGGATCAGGGGGTCCTGCCTATGGCTACACCTTC. Its translation: CASSGSGGPAYGYTF. Based on the CDR3 plus reference TRBV9 and TRBJ1-2, the full variable domain is DSGVTQTPKHLITATGQRVTLRCSPRSGDLSVYWYQQSLDQGLQFLIQYYNGEERAKGNILERFSAQQFPDLHSELNLSSLELGDSALYFCASSGSGGPAYGYTFGSGTRLTVV.

This chain connects TRBV15 to TRBJ2-1; 9 bases map to TRBD1. The V gene's germline CDR1 is LNHNV and CDR2 YYDKDF (reference sequence). Trimming cost V 5 bases and J 0 bases; bases outside gene matches: 5. This CDR3 has 16 amino acids. The CDR3 DNA sequence: TGTGCCACCAGCGGCTGGGACAGGGCCTCCTACAATGAGCAGTTCTTC. Translating it yields CATSGWDRASYNEQFF.

This rearrangement joins TRBV7-9 to TRBJ2-7; 8 bases map to TRBD1. Germline CDR1 is SEHNR and CDR2 is FQNEAQ (reference sequence). This CDR3 has 13 amino acids. J was trimmed by 7 bases and V by 5 bases; bases with no gene match: 7. The CDR3 region has the DNA TGTGCCAGCAGCCCGACAGGGGCGTCTGAGCAGTACTTC. Amino acids: CASSPTGASEQYF.

This chain connects TRBV6-5 to TRBJ2-7; 9 bases line up with TRBD1. Germline assignment: CDR1 MNHEY and CDR2 SVGAGI. The CDR3 has 14 residues. Trimming removed 6 bases from V and 7 bases from J; junction bases left unmatched: 10. CDR3 DNA sequence: TGTGCCAGCAGCGGGACAGGGTCTATTCGGGAGCAGTACTTC. It is translated as CASSGTGSIREQYF.

The sample holds one count of this clone. The CDR3 loop reads CASRTGDWNEQFF. CDR3 in DNA: TGTGCCAGCAGGACAGGGGATTGGAATGAGCAGTTCTTC. The chain carries TRBV28 and TRBJ2-1; 8 bases are shared with TRBD1. Germline-derived CDR1 and CDR2 are MDHEN and SYDVKM. The CDR3 sequence is 13 residues long. V lost 6 bases and J lost 7; bases outside the gene matches: 5.

This clone was seen a few times. The rearrangement joins TRBV6-1 to TRBJ2-7; perhaps TRBD1 as D (8 bases). Germline V gene sequence: CDR1 MNHNS, CDR2 SASEGT. The CDR3 length is 16 residues. V dropped 4 bases and J dropped 2 bases, with 18 bases sitting between them. DNA of the CDR3: TGTGCCAGCAGTGGGAGACAGGGGAGGGGAACCTACGAGCAGTACTTC. This translates into CASSGRQGRGTYEQYF.